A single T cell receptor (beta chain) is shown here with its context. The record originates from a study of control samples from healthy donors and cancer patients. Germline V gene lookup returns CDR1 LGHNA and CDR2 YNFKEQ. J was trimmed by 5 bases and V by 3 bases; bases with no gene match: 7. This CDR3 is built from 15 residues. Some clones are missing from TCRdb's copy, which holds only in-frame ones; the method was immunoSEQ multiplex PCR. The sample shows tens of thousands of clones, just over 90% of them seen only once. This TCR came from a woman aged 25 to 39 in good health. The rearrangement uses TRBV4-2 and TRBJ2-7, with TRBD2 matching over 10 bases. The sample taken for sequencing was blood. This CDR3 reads CASSHPGLASHEQYF. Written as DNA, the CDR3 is TGTGCCAGCAGCCATCCGGGACTAGCGAGCCACGAGCAGTACTTC.